In this sample, the clone carrying this T cell receptor (beta chain) turned up a few times. In assigning cohorts, the study relied on participant-reported clinical history. Two consecutive negative NP/OP PCR tests, clearance, or resolved symptoms defined Cohort 3 recovery. Sequencing used immunoSEQ multiplex PCR; TCRdb keeps in-frame clones, though not all of them. This sample has around 500,000 clones, with approximately 90% found just once. This sample is part of a study of blood T cell repertoires in COVID-19. This receptor was obtained from a woman aged 35 to 49 who had recovered from COVID-19. The sample comprised PBMCs or T cells enriched from blood (not recorded which).

The CDR3, as DNA: TGCGCCAGCAGCCCGACGGGGACAACTAATGAAAAACTGTTTTTT. Translated: CASSPTGTTNEKLFF. V usage is TRBV5-1 and J usage is TRBJ1-4; no reliable D call. This CDR3 has 15 amino acids. CDR1 is SGHRS, CDR2 YFSETQ, per germline. Between the trimmed V and J ends, which lost 4 bases and 0 bases, there was a span of 10 bases.